The 2 T cell receptor beta chains below come from one sample, sequenced in a study of blood T cells in healthy people across ages. A sample-barcoded 5' primer and a J-beta primer mix were used in a second PCR of roughly 7 to 11 cycles. TCRdb re-called the 5' RACE reads with MiXCR, one entry per CDR3 protein. The sample includes 1.5 million to 2 million distinct CDR3 sequences, under 30% seen only once; the top ten take 7.7%. Sequences were obtained from blood. The receptors were gathered from a woman younger than 45 in good health.

A word on this clonotype: This may be a read error: a much more frequent sequence differs by one nucleotide. The V call is TRBV6-5, the J call TRBJ2-4, with 8 bases lining up with TRBD1. This CDR3 has 15 amino acids. Germline-derived CDR1 and CDR2 are MNHEY and SVGAGI. J was trimmed by 13 bases and V by 1 base; bases with no gene match: 12. The CDR3 loop reads CASSYFRGRFYKQYF. CDR3 nucleotide sequence: TGTGCCAGCAGTTACTTCAGGGGGCGATTTTACAAGCAGTACTTC.

The table lists this clonotype with many counts. The chain couples TRBV6-4 to TRBJ1-4; D not resolved. Germline V gene lookup returns CDR1 MRHNA and CDR2 SNTAGT. V lost 11 bases, J lost 13 bases, and 11 bases lay in between. The CDR3 has 9 amino acids. The CDR3, as DNA: TGTGCCTCAAACCCTAGACTGTTTTTT. Protein: CASNPRLFF.